This TCR beta chain was captured by sequencing in a study of T cells in women clearing cervical HPV infection. Study at large: Controls were women whose single incident HPV16 infection cleared within 12 months without precancer or cancer. Overall study findings and caveats: T-cell numbers per sample were unknown and may explain richness differences.

This CDR3 has 14 residues. The germline V gene encodes CDR1 SGHTA and CDR2 FQGNSA. TCRdb's copy holds only in-frame clones and misses some; the assay was immunoSEQ multiplex PCR. The sample table sets out some 37,000 clones. As concerns this clone: The antigen remains undetermined. The junction departs from the called germline gene at one end, perhaps through a read error. The CDR3 is cut off 3 residues early in the read; its end comes from the germline J gene. The identical CDR3 is also encoded by other nucleotide sequences in the sample.

The specimen was blood buffy coat. This chain joins TRBV7-2 and TRBJ1-3; D is unclear. This receptor was obtained from a woman between 18 and 75 years old with a cervical HPV16 infection that either progressed to CIN3+ or cleared (not recorded which). The CDR3 sequence is CASSHPQAGNTIYF. The sequenced CDR3 bases are TGTGCCAGCAGTCACCCTCAGGCTGGAAACACA.